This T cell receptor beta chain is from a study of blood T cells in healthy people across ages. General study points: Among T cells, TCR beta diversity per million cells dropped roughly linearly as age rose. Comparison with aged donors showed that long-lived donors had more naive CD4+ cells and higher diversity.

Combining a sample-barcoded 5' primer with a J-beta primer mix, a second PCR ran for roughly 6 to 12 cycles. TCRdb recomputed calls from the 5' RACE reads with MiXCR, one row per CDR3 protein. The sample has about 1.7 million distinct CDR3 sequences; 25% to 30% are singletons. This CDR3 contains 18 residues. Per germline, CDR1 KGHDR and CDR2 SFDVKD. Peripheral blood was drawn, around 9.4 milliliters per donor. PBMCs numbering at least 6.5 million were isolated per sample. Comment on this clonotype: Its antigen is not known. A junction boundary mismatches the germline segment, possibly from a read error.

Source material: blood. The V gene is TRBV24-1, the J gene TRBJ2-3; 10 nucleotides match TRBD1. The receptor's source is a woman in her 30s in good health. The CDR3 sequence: CATSDLGTGEGRTDTQYF. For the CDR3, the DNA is TGCGCCACCAGTGATTTGGGGACAGGGGAGGGGAGGACAGATACGCAGTATTTT.